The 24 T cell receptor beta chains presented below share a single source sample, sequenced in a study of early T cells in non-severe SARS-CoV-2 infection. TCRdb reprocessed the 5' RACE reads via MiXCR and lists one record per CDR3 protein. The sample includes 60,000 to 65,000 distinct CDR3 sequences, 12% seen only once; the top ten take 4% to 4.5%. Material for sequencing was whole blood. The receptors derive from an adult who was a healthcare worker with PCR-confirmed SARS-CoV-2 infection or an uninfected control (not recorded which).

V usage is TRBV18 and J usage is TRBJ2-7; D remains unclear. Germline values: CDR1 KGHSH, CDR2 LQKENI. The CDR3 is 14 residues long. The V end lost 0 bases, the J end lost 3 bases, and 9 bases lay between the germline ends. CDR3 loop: CASSPPAGIYEQYF. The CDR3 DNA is TGTGCCAGCTCACCACCGGCAGGTATCTACGAGCAGTACTTC.

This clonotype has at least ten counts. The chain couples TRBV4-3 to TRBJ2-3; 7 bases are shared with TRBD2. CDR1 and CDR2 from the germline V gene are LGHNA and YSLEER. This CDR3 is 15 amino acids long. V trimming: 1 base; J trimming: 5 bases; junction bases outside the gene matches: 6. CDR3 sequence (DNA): TGCGCCAGCAGCCAAGGGGGGACTAATTTAGATACGCAGTATTTT. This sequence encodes CASSQGGTNLDTQYF.

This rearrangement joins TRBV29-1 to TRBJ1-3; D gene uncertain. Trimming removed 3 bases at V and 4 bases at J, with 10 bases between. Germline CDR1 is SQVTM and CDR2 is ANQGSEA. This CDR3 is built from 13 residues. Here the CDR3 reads CSVDLFGGNTIYF. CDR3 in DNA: TGCAGCGTTGATTTGTTCGGGGGAAACACCATATATTTT.

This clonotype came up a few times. For the CDR3, the DNA is TGCGCCAGCAGCCCCACGGGACAGGGGGCATACACTGAAGCTTTCTTT. Translated: CASSPTGQGAYTEAFF. The chain has TRBV5-1 and TRBJ1-1, with 12 bases fitting TRBD1. Germline values: CDR1 SGHRS, CDR2 YFSETQ. V shed 4 bases, J shed 3 bases, and the junction held 7 bases outside the gene matches. This CDR3 has 16 amino acids.

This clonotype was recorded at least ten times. As DNA, the CDR3 is TGTGCCAGTAGCCCCGCTGGGGAGGTGACGGCTTTCTTT. This codes for CASSPAGEVTAFF. V is TRBV19 and J is TRBJ1-1; no firm D call. V was pared by 6 bases and J by 11 bases, with 19 bases between. The length of the CDR3 is 13 residues. Germline values: CDR1 LNHDA, CDR2 SQIVND (reference sequence).

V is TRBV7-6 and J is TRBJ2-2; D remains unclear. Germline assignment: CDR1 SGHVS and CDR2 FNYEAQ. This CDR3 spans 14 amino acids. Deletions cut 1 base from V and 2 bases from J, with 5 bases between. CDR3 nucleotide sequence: TGTGCCAGCAGCTTAGGGGAAAACACCGGGGAGCTGTTTTTT. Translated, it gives CASSLGENTGELFF.

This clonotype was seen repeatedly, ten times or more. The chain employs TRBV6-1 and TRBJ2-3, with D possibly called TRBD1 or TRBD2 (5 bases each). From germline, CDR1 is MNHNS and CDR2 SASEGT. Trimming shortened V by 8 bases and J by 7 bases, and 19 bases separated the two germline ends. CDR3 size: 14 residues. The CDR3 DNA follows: TGTGCCAGCGGATACCGGGGCGTAGGAAATACGCAGTATTTT. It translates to CASGYRGVGNTQYF.

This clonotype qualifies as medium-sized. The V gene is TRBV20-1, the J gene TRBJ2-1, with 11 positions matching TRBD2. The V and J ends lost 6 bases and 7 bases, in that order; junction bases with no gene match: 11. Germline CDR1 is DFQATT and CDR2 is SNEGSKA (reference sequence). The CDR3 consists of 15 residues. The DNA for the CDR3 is TGCAGTGCCCACTCACTAGCGGGAGATGTAAATGAGCAGTTCTTC. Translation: CSAHSLAGDVNEQFF.

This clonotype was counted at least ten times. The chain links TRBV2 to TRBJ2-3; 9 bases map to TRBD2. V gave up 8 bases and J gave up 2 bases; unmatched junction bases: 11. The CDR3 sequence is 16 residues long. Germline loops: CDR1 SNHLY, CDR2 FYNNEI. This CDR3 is CASFRTSAYYTDTQYF. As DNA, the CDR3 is TGTGCCAGCTTCAGGACTAGCGCCTATTACACAGATACGCAGTATTTT.

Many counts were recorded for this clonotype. In nucleotides, the CDR3 is TGCAGTGCTACTACCACCCAAGGGGTCTACGAGCAGTACTTC. Protein product: CSATTTQGVYEQYF. The chain uses TRBV20-1 and TRBJ2-7, with a tentative D call TRBD1 (5 bases). This CDR3 comprises 14 residues. Between the trimmed V and J ends, which lost 4 bases and 3 bases, there was a span of 16 bases. The germline V gene has CDR1 DFQATT and CDR2 SNEGSKA (reference sequence).

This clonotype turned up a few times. Here the CDR3 reads CASSEYRRAAQPQHF. CDR3 bases: TGTGCCAGCAGTGAATACCGCAGGGCAGCTCAGCCCCAGCATTTT. The chain carries TRBV25-1 and TRBJ1-5; maybe TRBD1 (5 bases). Trimming removed 0 bases from V and 6 bases from J, with 12 bases in between. The V gene's germline CDR1 is MGHDK and CDR2 SYGVNS. The CDR3 totals 15 residues. Full variable domain (missing parts from reference TRBV25-1 and TRBJ1-5): EADIYQTPRYLVIGTGKKITLECSQTMGHDKMYWYQQDPGMELHLIHYSYGVNSTEKGDLSSESTVSRIRTEHFPLTLESARPSHTSQYLCASSEYRRAAQPQHFGDGTRLSIL.

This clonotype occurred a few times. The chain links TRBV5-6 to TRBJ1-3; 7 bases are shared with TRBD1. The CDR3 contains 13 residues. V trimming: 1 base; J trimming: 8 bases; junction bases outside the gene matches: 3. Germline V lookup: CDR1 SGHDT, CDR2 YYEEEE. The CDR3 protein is CASSLYRGYTIYF. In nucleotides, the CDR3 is TGTGCCAGCAGCTTGTACAGGGGATACACCATATATTTT.

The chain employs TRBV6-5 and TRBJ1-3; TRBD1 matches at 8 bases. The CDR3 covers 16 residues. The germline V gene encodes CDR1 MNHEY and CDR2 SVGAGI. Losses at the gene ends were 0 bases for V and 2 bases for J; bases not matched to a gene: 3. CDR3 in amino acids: CASSYSPGGPGNTIYF. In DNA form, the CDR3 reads TGTGCCAGCAGTTACTCCCCAGGGGGCCCTGGAAACACCATATATTTT.

The CDR3 region is CASAGPGTGVQPQHF. CDR3 DNA: TGTGCCAGCGCCGGCCCCGGGACAGGGGTTCAGCCCCAGCATTTT. The chain recombines TRBV2 with TRBJ1-5, with 10 bases fitting TRBD1. Germline lookup yields CDR1 SNHLY and CDR2 FYNNEI. Trimming removed 8 bases from V and 6 bases from J; junction bases left unmatched: 10. The CDR3 has 15 residues.

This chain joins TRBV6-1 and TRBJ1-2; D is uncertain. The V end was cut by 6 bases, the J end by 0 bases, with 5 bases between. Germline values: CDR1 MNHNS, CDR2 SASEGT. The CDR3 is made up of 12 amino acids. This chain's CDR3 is CASRTTNYGYTF. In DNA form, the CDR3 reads TGTGCCAGCAGGACTACTAACTATGGCTACACCTTC.

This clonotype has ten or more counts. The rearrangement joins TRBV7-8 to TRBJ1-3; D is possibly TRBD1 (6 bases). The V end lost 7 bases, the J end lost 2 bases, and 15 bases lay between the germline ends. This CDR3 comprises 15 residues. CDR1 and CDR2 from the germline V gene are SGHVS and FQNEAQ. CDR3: CASTLSSGAGNTIYF. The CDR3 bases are TGTGCCAGCACCCTTTCGTCAGGGGCTGGAAACACCATATATTTT.

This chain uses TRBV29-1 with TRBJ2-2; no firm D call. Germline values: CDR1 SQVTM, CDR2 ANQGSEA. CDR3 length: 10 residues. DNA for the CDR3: TGCATCGCAAGCACCGGGGAGCTGTTTTTT. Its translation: CIASTGELFF.

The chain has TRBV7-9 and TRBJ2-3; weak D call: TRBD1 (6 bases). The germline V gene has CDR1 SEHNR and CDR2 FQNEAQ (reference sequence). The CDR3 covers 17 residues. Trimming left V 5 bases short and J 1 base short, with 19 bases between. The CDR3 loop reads CASSPIRGFRGTDTQYF. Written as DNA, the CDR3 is TGTGCCAGCAGCCCAATCAGGGGATTTAGGGGCACAGATACGCAGTATTTT.

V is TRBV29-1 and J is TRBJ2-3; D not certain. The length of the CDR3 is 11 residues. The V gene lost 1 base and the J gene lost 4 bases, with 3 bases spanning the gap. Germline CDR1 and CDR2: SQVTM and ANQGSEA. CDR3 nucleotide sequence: TGCAGCGTTGAAGGCGCAGATACGCAGTATTTT. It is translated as CSVEGADTQYF.

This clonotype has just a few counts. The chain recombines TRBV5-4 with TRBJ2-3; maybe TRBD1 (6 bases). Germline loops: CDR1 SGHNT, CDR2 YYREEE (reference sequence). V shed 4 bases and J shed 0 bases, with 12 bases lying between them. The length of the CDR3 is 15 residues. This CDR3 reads CASSRGGSSTDTQYF. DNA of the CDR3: TGTGCCAGCAGCCGAGGGGGATCTAGCACAGATACGCAGTATTTT.

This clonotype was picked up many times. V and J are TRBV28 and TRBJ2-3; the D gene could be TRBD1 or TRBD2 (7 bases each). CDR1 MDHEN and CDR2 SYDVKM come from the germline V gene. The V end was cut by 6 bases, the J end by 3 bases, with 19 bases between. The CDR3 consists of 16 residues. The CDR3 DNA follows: TGTGCCAGCAGCCCTCGGTGGCAGGGGGGGACAGATACGCAGTATTTT. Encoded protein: CASSPRWQGGTDTQYF.

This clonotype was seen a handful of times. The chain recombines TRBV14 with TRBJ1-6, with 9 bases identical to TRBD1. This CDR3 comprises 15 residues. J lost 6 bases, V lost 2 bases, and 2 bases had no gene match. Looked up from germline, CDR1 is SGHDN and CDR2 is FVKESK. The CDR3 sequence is CASSQMGQGNSPLHF. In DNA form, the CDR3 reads TGTGCCAGCAGCCAAATGGGACAGGGTAATTCACCCCTCCACTTT.

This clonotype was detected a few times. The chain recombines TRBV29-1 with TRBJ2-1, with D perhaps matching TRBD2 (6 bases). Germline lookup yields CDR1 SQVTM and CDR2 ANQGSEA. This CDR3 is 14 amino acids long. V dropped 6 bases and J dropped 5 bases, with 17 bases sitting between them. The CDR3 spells CSVTQGGGDNEQFF. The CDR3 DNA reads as TGCAGCGTCACTCAGGGCGGAGGGGACAATGAGCAGTTCTTC.

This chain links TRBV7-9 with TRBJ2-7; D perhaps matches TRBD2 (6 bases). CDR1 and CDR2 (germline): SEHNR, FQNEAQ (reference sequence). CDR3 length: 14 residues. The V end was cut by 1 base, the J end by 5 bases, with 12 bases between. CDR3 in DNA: TGTGCCAGCAGCTTAGGACTAGTTCGCGACGAGCAGTACTTC. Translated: CASSLGLVRDEQYF.